This paragraph covers one T cell receptor beta chain sequence. Its matching antigen is unknown. The sample belongs to a study of memory CD4+ T cells and cytomegalovirus serostatus. Study-level background: This sample comes from healthy Belgian adults, 9 CMV seropositive, roughly 22 seronegative.

The data were produced by immunoSEQ multiplex PCR, yet TCRdb's version contains in-frame clones alone and is incomplete. Among 45,000 to 55,000 clones listed, around three quarters were seen once. Trimming took 4 bases from V and 7 from J, leaving 17 bases between them. The length of the CDR3 is 15 residues. Germline-derived CDR1 and CDR2 are SGDLS and YYNGEE. Study results and caveats: Each of 67 CMV-associated TCRbeta sequences occurred in one to five individuals.

The sort gate was single viable CD3+CD4+CD8-CD45RO+ cells for memory CD4+ T cells. The receptor comes from an adult in good health and CMV-seronegative. The chain links TRBV9 to TRBJ1-4, with D possibly being TRBD1 (6 bases). Sequencing used memory CD4+ T cells from blood. The DNA of the CDR3 is TGTGCCAGCAGCACCAACAGGGACCCGTTTGAAAAACTGTTTTTT. It encodes CASSTNRDPFEKLFF.